This TCR beta chain is from a study of cytomegalovirus exposure and HLA in healthy donors. Study summary: Around 78 million unique TCR sequences came from HLA-typed donors in an early release.

V was pared by 3 bases and J by 4 bases, with 7 bases between. CDR1 and CDR2 from the germline V gene are SQVTM and ANQGSEA. The CDR3 spans 11 residues. Comments on this clone: The antigen is not known.

Primers for the PCR totalled 60 Vbeta and 13 Jbeta. Produced via immunoSEQ multiplex PCR; TCRdb's table is partial and in-frame only. The sample includes about 140,000 clones, 70% to 75% of them seen just once. Study findings and constraints: Most of the CMV-associated TCR beta chains (in a later analysis) appeared to be HLA-restricted. TCR beta sequences numbering some 17,000 were associated with HLA alleles at 0.05 false discovery rate in a later analysis.

What was sequenced was PBMCs. The chain has TRBV29-1 and TRBJ2-7, with D possibly TRBD2 on 5 matching bases. This TCR came from a woman in her forties in good health and CMV-seronegative. Here the CDR3 DNA reads TGCAGCGTTGATGGAGGATACGAGCAGTACTTC. Its translation is CSVDGGYEQYF.